Below, 18 T cell receptor beta chains from the same sample are listed, as sequenced in a study of shared clonotypes between healthy human individuals. Clones were sequenced by immunoSEQ multiplex PCR, and TCRdb holds only the in-frame ones, with some missing. The sample contains about 470,000 clones, 70% to 80% of which appear only once. The sequenced material came from PBMCs. Source of these receptors: a woman aged 40 to 50 in good health. Some clones in this sample may be carry-over from other donors' samples.

In its sample, this clone was seen once. This rearrangement joins TRBV19 to TRBJ1-4; D is unclear. This CDR3 is built from 14 residues. Germline V CDR1 and CDR2: LNHDA, SQIVND (reference sequence). V lost 5 bases to trimming and J lost 4 bases, with 11 bases between them. CDR3 DNA: TGTGCCAGTAGTGCCGGAACGCTTAATGAAAAACTGTTTTTT. Its translation: CASSAGTLNEKLFF.

This rearrangement joins TRBV19 to TRBJ1-5; D may be TRBD1 (5 bases). CDR3 length: 15 residues. Deletions cut 3 bases from V and 0 bases from J, with 9 bases between. The germline V gene has CDR1 LNHDA and CDR2 SQIVND (reference sequence). In nucleotides, the CDR3 is TGTGCCAGTAGTATGATGAGGGGTAGCAATCAGCCCCAGCATTTT. Its protein is CASSMMRGSNQPQHF. Filled out from reference TRBV19 and TRBJ1-5, the complete variable domain reads DGGITQSPKYLFRKEGQNVTLSCEQNLNHDAMYWYRQDPGQGLRLIYYSQIVNDFQKGDIAEGYSVSREKKESFPLTVTSAQKNPTAFYLCASSMMRGSNQPQHFGDGTRLSIL.

V gene TRBV11-2 combines with J gene TRBJ2-5; no definite D call. CDR3 length: 12 residues. Trimming left V 5 bases short and J 4 bases short, with 8 bases between. Germline CDR1 reads SGHAT; CDR2 reads FQNNGV. The CDR3 loop reads CASSQGRETQYF. The CDR3 DNA is TGTGCCAGCAGCCAAGGCAGAGAGACCCAGTACTTC.

The CDR3 bases are TGTGCCAGCAGTCATAGCGGGAGCGGATCGGAGGATGAGCAGTTCTTC. It yields the protein CASSHSGSGSEDEQFF. The chain has TRBV7-9 and TRBJ2-1, with 9 positions matching TRBD2. The CDR3 loop spans 16 amino acids. J gave up 8 bases and V 6 bases, and 14 bases lay outside the gene matches. Germline-derived CDR1 and CDR2 are SEHNR and FQNEAQ (reference sequence). Drawing the rest from reference TRBV7-9 and TRBJ2-1, the complete variable domain is DTGVSQNPRHKITKRGQNVTFRCDPISEHNRLYWYRQTLGQGPEFLTYFQNEAQLEKSRLLSDRFSAERPKGSFSTLEIQRTEQGDSAMYLCASSHSGSGSEDEQFFGPGTRLTVL.

This chain links TRBV7-8 with TRBJ2-7; 10 positions match TRBD2. The CDR3 has 14 amino acids. Germline V gives CDR1 SGHVS, CDR2 FQNEAQ. With V trimmed by 4 bases and J by 3 bases, 3 bases remained unmatched. The CDR3 protein is CASSSGLAVYEQYF. For the CDR3, the DNA is TGTGCCAGCAGCTCCGGACTAGCGGTCTACGAGCAGTACTTC.

The rearrangement joins TRBV19 to TRBJ1-2; the D is unclear. Trimming stripped 5 bases from V and 0 bases from J, with 16 bases between. Germline V gives CDR1 LNHDA, CDR2 SQIVND (reference sequence). CDR3 length equals 16 residues. CDR3 sequence: CASSLGSHLANYGYTF. The DNA for the CDR3 is TGTGCCAGTAGTCTAGGCAGCCACCTCGCTAACTATGGCTACACCTTC.

The chain employs TRBV5-4 and TRBJ2-2, with a weak D call TRBD2 (6 bases). The CDR3 contains 16 residues. The germline gives CDR1 SGHNT, CDR2 YYREEE (reference sequence). V gave up 4 bases and J gave up 4 bases, with 17 bases separating them. The CDR3 reads CASSRGFRRATGELFF. The CDR3 nucleotides read TGTGCCAGCAGCCGGGGGTTTAGGAGGGCCACCGGGGAGCTGTTTTTT.

Of note for this clone: Other DNA sequences within the sample encode an identical CDR3. This chain joins TRBV5-1 and TRBJ2-7, with D hard to call. This CDR3 contains 12 residues. The germline CDR1 and CDR2 sequences are SGHRS and YFSETQ. With 0 bases removed from V and 4 bases from J, the gap between germline ends came to 5 bases. CDR3 nucleotide sequence: TGCGCCAGCAGCTTGGAAGGTTACGAGCAGTACTTC. It yields the protein CASSLEGYEQYF.

The chain recombines TRBV18 with TRBJ2-5; D perhaps matches TRBD2 (6 bases). V was clipped by 2 bases and J by 2 bases, with 9 bases between them. Germline-derived CDR1 and CDR2 are KGHSH and LQKENI. This CDR3 is 14 amino acids long. CDR3 in amino acids: CASSPRRDQETQYF. The CDR3 nucleotides are TGTGCCAGCTCACCAAGGAGGGATCAAGAGACCCAGTACTTC.

The chain uses TRBV6-6 and TRBJ2-7, with D perhaps matching TRBD1 (6 bases). Germline loops: CDR1 MNHNY, CDR2 SVGAGI (reference sequence). The CDR3 is 13 residues long. V was trimmed by 0 bases and J by 7 bases, leaving 10 bases between them. Here the CDR3 DNA reads TGTGCCAGCAGTTACTCGGGGGCAGGGGAGCAGTACTTC. It specifies CASSYSGAGEQYF.

This clone came up once. The V gene is TRBV2, the J gene TRBJ2-1; 14 positions match TRBD2. The CDR3 length is 15 residues. Germline CDR1 reads SNHLY; CDR2 reads FYNNEI. V shed 6 bases, J shed 7 bases, and the junction held 5 bases outside the gene matches. The CDR3 protein is CASRGLAGVSNEQFF. The CDR3 region has the DNA TGTGCCAGCAGGGGACTAGCGGGAGTATCAAATGAGCAGTTCTTC.

This sequence joins TRBV7-2 and TRBJ1-3; no clear D gene. CDR3 length equals 16 residues. Germline CDR1 SGHTA, CDR2 FQGNSA. The V gene lost 6 bases and the J gene lost 0 bases, with 15 bases spanning the gap. The CDR3 DNA is TGTGCCAGCAGGGCGGGAGGGCCTTCCTCTGGAAACACCATATATTTT. Amino acid sequence: CASRAGGPSSGNTIYF.

The chain has TRBV7-9 and TRBJ1-1, with D unresolved. The CDR3 is made up of 12 amino acids. Per the germline V gene, CDR1 is SEHNR and CDR2 is FQNEAQ (reference sequence). The V and J ends lost 1 base and 6 bases respectively, with 6 bases between them. CDR3 coding DNA: TGTGCCAGCAGCTTAGACTTTCCTGAAGCTTTCTTT. Translating it yields CASSLDFPEAFF.

This chain links TRBV19 with TRBJ2-1; D is possibly TRBD2 (6 bases). The CDR3 covers 16 residues. V lost 3 bases and J 10 bases, leaving 22 bases between the germline ends. Germline loops: CDR1 LNHDA, CDR2 SQIVND (reference sequence). CDR3 bases: TGTGCCAGTAGTATTCACCGGGAGAACGGCGCCCGGGAGCAGTTCTTC. The encoded protein is CASSIHRENGAREQFF. The variable domain in full, with the rest retrieved from reference TRBV19 and TRBJ2-1, is DGGITQSPKYLFRKEGQNVTLSCEQNLNHDAMYWYRQDPGQGLRLIYYSQIVNDFQKGDIAEGYSVSREKKESFPLTVTSAQKNPTAFYLCASSIHRENGAREQFFGPGTRLTVL.

The J gene is TRBJ1-4, the V gene TRBV5-5; 8 bases align to TRBD1. With 0 bases clipped from V and 8 bases from J, the junction kept 9 bases outside the gene matches. The CDR3 length is 16 residues. Germline V gives CDR1 SGHKS, CDR2 YYEKEE (reference sequence). In DNA form, the CDR3 reads TGTGCCAGCAGCTTGGCCCGTCAGGGGGCTTGGGAAAAACTGTTTTTT. Protein product: CASSLARQGAWEKLFF.

With respect to this clone: The identical CDR3 is also encoded by other nucleotide sequences in the sample. The rearrangement links TRBV18 to TRBJ1-5; D is perhaps TRBD1 (5 bases). From germline, CDR1 is KGHSH and CDR2 LQKENI. The CDR3 extends over 14 amino acids. The ends were cut back, 2 bases at V and 5 bases at J, with 10 bases in the middle. The CDR3 bases are TGTGCCAGCTCACCAGGGACTGGGGATCAGCCCCAGCATTTT. This gives the protein CASSPGTGDQPQHF. Supplemented by reference TRBV18 and TRBJ1-5, the full variable domain reads NAGVMQNPRHLVRRRGQEARLRCSPMKGHSHVYWYRQLPEEGLKFMVYLQKENIIDESGMPKERFSAEFPKEGPSILRIQQVVRGDSAAYFCASSPGTGDQPQHFGDGTRLSIL.

On this clone: The same CDR3 also results from other DNA sequences found in this sample. V usage is TRBV5-1 and J usage is TRBJ1-1; D uncertain. The CDR3 extends over 14 amino acids. V dropped 0 bases and J dropped 2 bases, with 8 bases sitting between them. Germline CDR1 SGHRS, CDR2 YFSETQ. The CDR3 spells CASSLDGVNTEAFF. Written as DNA, the CDR3 is TGCGCCAGCAGCTTGGACGGGGTCAACACTGAAGCTTTCTTT.

Points on this clone: Relative to the germline gene, one junction end is altered; a read error may explain this. Other nucleotide sequences from this sample produce the same CDR3. The J gene is TRBJ1-2, the V gene TRBV28; 7 bases map to TRBD1. Germline V CDR1 and CDR2: MDHEN, SYDVKM. The CDR3 has 16 residues. The CDR3 sequence: CASSLTSQGVGYGYTF. In DNA, the CDR3 is TGCGCCAGCAGTTTAACGTCTCAGGGGGTAGGGTATGGCTACACCTTC.